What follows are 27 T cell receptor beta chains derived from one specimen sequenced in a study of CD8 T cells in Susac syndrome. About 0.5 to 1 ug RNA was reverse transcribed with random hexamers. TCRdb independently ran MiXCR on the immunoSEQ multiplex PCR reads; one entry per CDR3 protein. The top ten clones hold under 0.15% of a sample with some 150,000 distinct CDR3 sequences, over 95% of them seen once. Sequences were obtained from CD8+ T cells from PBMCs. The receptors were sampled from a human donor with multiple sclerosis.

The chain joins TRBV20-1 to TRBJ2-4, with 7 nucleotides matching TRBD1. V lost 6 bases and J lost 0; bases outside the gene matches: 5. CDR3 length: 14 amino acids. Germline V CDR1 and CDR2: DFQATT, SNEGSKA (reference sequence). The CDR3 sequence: CSAPGTVAKNIQYF. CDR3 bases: TGCAGTGCCCCCGGGACAGTAGCCAAAAACATTCAGTACTTC.

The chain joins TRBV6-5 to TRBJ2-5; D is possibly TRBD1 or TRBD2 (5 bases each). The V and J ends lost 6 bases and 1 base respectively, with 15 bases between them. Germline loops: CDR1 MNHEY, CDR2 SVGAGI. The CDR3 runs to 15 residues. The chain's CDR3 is CASSIPGAFQETQYF. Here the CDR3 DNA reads TGTGCCAGCAGCATCCCCGGGGCTTTCCAAGAGACCCAGTACTTC.

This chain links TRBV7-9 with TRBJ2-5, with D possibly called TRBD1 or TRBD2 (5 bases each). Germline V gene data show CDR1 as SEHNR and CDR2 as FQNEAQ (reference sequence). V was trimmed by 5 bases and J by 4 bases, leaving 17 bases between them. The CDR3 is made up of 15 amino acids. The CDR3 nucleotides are TGTGCCAGCAGCACCTCCGGGACCTCGGGAGAGACCCAGTACTTC. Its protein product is CASSTSGTSGETQYF.

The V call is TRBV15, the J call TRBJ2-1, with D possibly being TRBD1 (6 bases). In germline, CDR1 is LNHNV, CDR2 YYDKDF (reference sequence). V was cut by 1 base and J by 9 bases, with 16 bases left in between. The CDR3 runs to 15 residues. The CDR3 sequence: CATSRAQGMGGEQFF. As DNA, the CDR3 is TGTGCCACCAGCAGAGCCCAGGGGATGGGCGGTGAGCAGTTCTTC.

The CDR3 protein is CASSPGDSRRGGELFF. CDR3 nucleotides: TGTGCCAGCAGCCCTGGGGACAGCCGACGGGGCGGGGAGCTGTTTTTT. The J gene is TRBJ2-2, the V gene TRBV9; 7 bases map to TRBD1. Germline values: CDR1 SGDLS, CDR2 YYNGEE. Germline trimming cut 4 bases from V and 7 bases from J; bases unmatched to any gene: 13. This CDR3 has 16 amino acids.

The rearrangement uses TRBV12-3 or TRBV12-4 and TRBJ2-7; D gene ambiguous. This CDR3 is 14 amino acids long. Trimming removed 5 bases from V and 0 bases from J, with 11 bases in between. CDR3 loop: CASSPSSSSYEQYF. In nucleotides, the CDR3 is TGTGCCAGCAGTCCGTCGTCCTCCTCCTACGAGCAGTACTTC.

The CDR3 nucleotides read TGTGCCAGCAGTTTTACAGGGTATAGCAATCAGCCCCAGCATTTT. This gives the protein CASSFTGYSNQPQHF. V is TRBV27 and J is TRBJ1-5; D might be TRBD1 (6 bases). The CDR3 consists of 15 residues. The germline V and J ends were trimmed by 3 bases and 0 bases, with 9 bases remaining between them. The germline V gene has CDR1 MNHEY and CDR2 SMNVEV (reference sequence).

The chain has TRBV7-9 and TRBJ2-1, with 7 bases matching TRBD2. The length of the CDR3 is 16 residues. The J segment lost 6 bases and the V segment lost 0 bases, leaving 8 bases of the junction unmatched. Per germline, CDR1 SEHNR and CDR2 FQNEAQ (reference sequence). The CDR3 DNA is TGTGCCAGCAGCTTAGCGGCGGGGGTATATATCAATGAGCAGTTCTTC. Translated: CASSLAAGVYINEQFF.

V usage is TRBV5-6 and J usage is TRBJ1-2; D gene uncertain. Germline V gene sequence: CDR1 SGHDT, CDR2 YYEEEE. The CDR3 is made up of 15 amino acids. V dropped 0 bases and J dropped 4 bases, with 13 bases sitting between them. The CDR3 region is CASSLVGRTIYGYTF. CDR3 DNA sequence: TGTGCCAGCAGCTTGGTTGGACGGACGATCTATGGCTACACCTTC.

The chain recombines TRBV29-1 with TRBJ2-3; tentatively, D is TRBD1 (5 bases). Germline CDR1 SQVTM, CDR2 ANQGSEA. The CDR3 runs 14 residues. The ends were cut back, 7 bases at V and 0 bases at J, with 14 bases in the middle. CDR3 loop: CSGEIGASTDTQYF. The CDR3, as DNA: TGCAGCGGCGAAATTGGGGCTAGCACAGATACGCAGTATTTT.

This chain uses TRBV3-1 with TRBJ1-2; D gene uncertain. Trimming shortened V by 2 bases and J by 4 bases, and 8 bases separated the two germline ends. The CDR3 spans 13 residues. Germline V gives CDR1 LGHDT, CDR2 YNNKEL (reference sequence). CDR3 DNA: TGTGCCAGCAGCCAACCGAACTTCTATGGCTACACCTTC. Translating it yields CASSQPNFYGYTF.

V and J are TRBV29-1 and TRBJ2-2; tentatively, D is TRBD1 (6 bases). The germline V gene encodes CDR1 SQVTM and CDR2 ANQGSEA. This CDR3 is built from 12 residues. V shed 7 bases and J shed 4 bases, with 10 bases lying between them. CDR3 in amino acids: CSAGQTTGELFF. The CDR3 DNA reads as TGCAGCGCGGGACAAACCACCGGGGAGCTGTTTTTT.

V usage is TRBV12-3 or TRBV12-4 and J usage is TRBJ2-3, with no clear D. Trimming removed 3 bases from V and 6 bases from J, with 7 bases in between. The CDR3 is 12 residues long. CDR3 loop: CASSFSRDTQYF. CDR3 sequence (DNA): TGTGCCAGCAGTTTCTCCAGGGATACGCAGTATTTT.

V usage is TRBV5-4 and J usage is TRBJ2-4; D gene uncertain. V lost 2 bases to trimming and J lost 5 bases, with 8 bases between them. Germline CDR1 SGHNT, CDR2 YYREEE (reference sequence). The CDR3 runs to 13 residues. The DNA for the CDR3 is TGTGCCAGCAGCTTTCCTGCTGAAAACATTCAGTACTTC. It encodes CASSFPAENIQYF.

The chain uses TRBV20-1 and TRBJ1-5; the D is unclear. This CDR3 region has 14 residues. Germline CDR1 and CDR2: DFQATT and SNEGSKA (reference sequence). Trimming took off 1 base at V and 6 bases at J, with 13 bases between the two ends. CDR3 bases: TGCAGTGCTAGAGGGGAAGGGCCGGGTCAGCCCCAGCATTTT. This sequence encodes CSARGEGPGQPQHF.

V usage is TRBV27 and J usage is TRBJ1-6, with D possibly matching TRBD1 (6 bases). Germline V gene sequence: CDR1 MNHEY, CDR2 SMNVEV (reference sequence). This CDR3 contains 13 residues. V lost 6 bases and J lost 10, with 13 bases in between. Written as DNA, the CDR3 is TGTGCCAGCAGACATAGAGGGGGATCACCCCTCCACTTT. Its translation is CASRHRGGSPLHF.

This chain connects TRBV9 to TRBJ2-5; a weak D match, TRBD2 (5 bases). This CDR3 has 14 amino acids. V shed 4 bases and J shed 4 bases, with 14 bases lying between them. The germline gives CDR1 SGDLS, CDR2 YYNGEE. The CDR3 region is CASSNDYTLETQYF. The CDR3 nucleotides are TGTGCCAGCAGCAACGACTATACCCTAGAGACCCAGTACTTC.

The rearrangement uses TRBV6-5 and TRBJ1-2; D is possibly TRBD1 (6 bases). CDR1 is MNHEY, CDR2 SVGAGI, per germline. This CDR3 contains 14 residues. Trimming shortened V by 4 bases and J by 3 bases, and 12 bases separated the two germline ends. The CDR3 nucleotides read TGTGCCAGCAGTTCCCAGGGGTGGTACTATGGCTACACCTTC. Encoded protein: CASSSQGWYYGYTF.

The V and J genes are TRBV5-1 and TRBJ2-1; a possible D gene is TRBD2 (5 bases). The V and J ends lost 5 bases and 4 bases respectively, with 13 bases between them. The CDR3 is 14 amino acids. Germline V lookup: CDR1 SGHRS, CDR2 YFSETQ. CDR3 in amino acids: CASRLSGGYNEQFF. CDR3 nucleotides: TGCGCCAGCAGATTAAGCGGCGGATACAATGAGCAGTTCTTC. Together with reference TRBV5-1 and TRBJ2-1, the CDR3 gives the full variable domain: KAGVTQTPRYLIKTRGQQVTLSCSPISGHRSVSWYQQTPGQGLQFLFEYFSETQRNKGNFPGRFSGRQFSNSRSEMNVSTLELGDSALYLCASRLSGGYNEQFFGPGTRLTVL.

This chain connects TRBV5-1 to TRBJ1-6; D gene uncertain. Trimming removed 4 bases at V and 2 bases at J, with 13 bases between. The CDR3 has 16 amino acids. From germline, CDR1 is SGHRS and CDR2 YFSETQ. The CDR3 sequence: CASSHGTLPYNSPLHF. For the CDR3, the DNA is TGCGCCAGCAGCCACGGCACCCTGCCCTATAATTCACCCCTCCACTTT.

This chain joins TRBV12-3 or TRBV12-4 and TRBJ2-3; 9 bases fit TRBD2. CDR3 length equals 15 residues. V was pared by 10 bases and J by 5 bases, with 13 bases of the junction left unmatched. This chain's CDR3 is CATWKGGGAIDTQYF. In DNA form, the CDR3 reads TGTGCCACGTGGAAGGGCGGGGGGGCAATAGATACGCAGTATTTT.

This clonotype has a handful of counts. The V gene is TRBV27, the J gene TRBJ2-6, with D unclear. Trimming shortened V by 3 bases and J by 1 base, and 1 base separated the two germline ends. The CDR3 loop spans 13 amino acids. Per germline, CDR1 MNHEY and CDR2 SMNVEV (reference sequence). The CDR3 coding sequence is TGTGCCAGCAGTTTTTCTGGGGCCAACGTCCTGACTTTC. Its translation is CASSFSGANVLTF.

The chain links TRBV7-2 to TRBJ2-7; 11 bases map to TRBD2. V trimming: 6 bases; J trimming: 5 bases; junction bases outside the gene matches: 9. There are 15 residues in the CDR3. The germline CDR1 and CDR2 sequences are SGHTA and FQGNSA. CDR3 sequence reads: CASRESGLAADEQYV. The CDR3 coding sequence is TGTGCCAGCAGAGAATCGGGACTAGCGGCGGACGAGCAGTACGTC.

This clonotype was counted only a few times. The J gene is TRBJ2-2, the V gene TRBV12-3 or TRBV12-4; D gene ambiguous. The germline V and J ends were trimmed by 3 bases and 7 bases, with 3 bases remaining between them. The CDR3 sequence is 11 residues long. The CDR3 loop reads CASSFGGELFF. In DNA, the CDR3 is TGTGCCAGCAGTTTTGGCGGGGAGCTGTTTTTT.

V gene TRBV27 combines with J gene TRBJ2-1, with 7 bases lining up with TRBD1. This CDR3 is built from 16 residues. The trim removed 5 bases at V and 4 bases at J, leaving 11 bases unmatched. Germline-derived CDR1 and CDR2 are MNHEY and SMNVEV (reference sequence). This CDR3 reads CASSHLTGLQYNEQFF. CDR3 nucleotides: TGTGCCAGCAGTCACCTGACAGGGCTACAATACAATGAGCAGTTCTTC.

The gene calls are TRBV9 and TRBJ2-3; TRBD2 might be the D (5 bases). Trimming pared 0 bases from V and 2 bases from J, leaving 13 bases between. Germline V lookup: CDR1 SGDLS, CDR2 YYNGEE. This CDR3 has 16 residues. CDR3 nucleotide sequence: TGTGCCAGCAGCGTAGGTGGTAGCGAGTCCACAGATACGCAGTATTTT. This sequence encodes CASSVGGSESTDTQYF.

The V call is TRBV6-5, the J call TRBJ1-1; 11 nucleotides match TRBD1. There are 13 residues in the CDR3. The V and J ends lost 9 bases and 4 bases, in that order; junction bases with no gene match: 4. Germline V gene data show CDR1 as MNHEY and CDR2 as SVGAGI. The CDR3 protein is CASRTGGFTEAFF. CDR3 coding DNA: TGTGCCAGTAGGACAGGGGGCTTCACTGAAGCTTTCTTT.